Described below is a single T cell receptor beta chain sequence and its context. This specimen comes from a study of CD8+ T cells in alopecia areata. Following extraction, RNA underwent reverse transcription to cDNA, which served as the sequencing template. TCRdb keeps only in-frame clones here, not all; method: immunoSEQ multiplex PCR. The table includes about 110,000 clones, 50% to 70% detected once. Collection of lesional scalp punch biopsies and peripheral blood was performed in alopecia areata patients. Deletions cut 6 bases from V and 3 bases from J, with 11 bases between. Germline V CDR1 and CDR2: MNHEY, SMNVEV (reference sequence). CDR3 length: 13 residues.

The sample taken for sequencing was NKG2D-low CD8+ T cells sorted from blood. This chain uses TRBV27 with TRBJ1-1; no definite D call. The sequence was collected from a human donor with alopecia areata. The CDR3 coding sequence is TGTGCCAGCAGCCAAGACGCGGACACTGAAGCTTTCTTT. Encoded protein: CASSQDADTEAFF.